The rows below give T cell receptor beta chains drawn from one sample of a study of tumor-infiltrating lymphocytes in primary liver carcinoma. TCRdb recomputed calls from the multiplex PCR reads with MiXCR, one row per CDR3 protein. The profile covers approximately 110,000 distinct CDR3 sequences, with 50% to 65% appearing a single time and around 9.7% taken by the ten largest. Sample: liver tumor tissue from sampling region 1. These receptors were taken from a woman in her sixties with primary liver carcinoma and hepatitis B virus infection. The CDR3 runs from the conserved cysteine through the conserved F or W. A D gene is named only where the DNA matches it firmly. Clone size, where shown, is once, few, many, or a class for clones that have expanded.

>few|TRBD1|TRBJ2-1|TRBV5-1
CASSLVLQGHNEQLF
TGTGCCAGCAGCTTGGTACTACAGGGGCACAATGAGCAGTTATTC
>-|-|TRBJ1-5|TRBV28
CASTKRKPGTNQPQHF
TGTGCCAGCACCAAAAGGAAGCCGGGAACAAATCAGCCCCAGCATTTT
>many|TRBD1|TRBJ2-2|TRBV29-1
CSAVTGLPGELFF
TGCAGCGCTGTGACAGGGCTCCCCGGGGAGCTGTTTTTT
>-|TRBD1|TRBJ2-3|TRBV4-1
CGSSQRTGGSDTQYF
TGCGGCAGTAGCCAACGGACAGGGGGCTCGGATACGCAGTATTTT
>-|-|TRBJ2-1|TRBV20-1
CNAMNPRSYNEQFF
TGCAATGCTATGAACCCACGCTCCTACAATGAGCAGTTCTTC
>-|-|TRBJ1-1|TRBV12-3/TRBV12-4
CVSSLPGGAPNTEAFF
TGTGTCAGCAGTTTACCGGGGGGGGCGCCTAACACTGAGGCTTTCTTT
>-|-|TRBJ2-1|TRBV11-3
CASSLELGQYNEQFF
TGTGCCAGCAGCTTAGAATTGGGTCAGTACAATGAGCAGTTCTTC
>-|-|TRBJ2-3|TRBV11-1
CAGSFMVASDTEYF
TGTGCCGGCAGCTTCATGGTAGCGAGTGATACGGAGTATTTT
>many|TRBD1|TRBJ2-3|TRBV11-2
CASSKDRGTTDTQYF
TGTGCCAGCAGCAAGGACAGGGGGACCACAGATACGCAGTATTTT
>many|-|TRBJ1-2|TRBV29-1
CSANGGPRGNYGYTF
TGCAGCGCCAACGGGGGGCCGCGGGGTAACTATGGCTACACCTTC
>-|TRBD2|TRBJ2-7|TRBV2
CASSEVAGPSSYEQYF
TGTGCCAGCAGTGAAGTAGCGGGACCGAGCTCCTACGAGCAGTACTTC
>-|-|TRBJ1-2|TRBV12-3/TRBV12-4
CASSLTVCGYTF
TGTGCCAGCAGTTTAACAGTCTGTGGCTACACTTTC
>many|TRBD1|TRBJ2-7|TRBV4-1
CASSQEGQGSYEQYF
TGCGCCAGCAGCCAAGAGGGACAGGGCTCCTACGAGCAGTACTTC
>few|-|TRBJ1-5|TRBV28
CASTPLGQNSNQPQHF
TGTGCCAGCACCCCGTTGGGGCAAAATAGCAATCAGCCCCAGCATTTT
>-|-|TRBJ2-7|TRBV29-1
CCVDVFDNEQYF
TGCTGCGTTGACGTGTTTGACAACGAGCAGTACTTC